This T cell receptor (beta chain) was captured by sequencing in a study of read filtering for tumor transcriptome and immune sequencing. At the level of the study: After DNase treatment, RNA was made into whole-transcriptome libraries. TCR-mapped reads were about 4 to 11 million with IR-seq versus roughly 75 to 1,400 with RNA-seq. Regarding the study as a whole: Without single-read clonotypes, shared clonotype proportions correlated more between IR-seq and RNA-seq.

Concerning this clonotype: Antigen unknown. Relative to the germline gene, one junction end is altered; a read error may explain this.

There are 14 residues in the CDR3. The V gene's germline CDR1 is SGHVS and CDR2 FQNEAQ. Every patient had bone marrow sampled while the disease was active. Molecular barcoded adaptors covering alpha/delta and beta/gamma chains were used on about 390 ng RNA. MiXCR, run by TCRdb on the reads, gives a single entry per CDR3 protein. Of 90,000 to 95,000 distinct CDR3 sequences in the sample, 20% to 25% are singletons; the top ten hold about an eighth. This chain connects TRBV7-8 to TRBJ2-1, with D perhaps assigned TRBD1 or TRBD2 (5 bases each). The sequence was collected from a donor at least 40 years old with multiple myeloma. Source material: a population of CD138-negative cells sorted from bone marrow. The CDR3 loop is CASSLSTGRNGQFF. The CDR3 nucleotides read TGTGCCAGCAGCTTATCGACGGGGCGGAATGGGCAGTTCTTC.